This paragraph covers one T cell receptor beta chain sequence. The sample is drawn from a study of blood T cell repertoires in COVID-19. Study in general: Some COVID-19 samples were acute and others convalescent; all came from the United States, Italy and Spain.

In the original analysis: Amplified reference gene primers provided the basis for estimating nucleated cell counts. Clones were read by immunoSEQ multiplex PCR, and TCRdb kept only the in-frame ones, dropping some. The D gene and trimming were derived from the DNA, and the V and J assignments and clone size from that table. The data hold roughly 96,000 clones, with roughly 82% observed a single time. The CDR3 sequence is 15 residues long. Germline V gives CDR1 SGDLS, CDR2 YYNGEE. Between the trimmed V and J ends, which lost 3 bases and 1 base, there was a span of 11 bases. The chain has TRBV9 and TRBJ2-4, with D uncertain. This TCR derives from a man aged 80 or over with acute or convalescent COVID-19. Sequencing was performed on peripheral blood. The CDR3 loop is CASSDDLRAKNIQYF. CDR3 sequence (DNA): TGTGCCAGCAGCGACGACTTGAGGGCCAAAAACATTCAGTACTTC.